Listed below are T cell receptor beta chains from one sample, sequenced in a study of T cells in Graves' hyperthyroidism and ophthalmopathy. MiXCR was run by TCRdb on the multiplex PCR reads, yielding one entry per CDR3 protein. Among roughly 580,000 distinct CDR3 sequences listed, 40% to 55% were seen once. Source material: peripheral blood or thyroid tissue (not recorded which). The receptors derive from a woman aged 18-29 years with Graves' hyperthyroidism. The CDR3 runs from the conserved cysteine through the conserved F or W. D genes are given only for firm matches. Clone size appears in some rows only: once, few, many, or a class for an expanded clone.

>NA|TRBJ1-1|TRBV10-3|NA
TGTGCCATCAGTGAGTCGACGGGGGAAAACACTGAAGCTTTCTTT
CAISESTGENTEAFF
>few|TRBJ1-5|TRBV24-1|NA
TGTGCCGCCAGTGATTTGGGGACATCTCAGCCCCAGCATTTT
CAASDLGTSQPQHF
>NA|TRBJ1-1|TRBV7-4|TRBD1
TGTGCCAGCAGCCCCTTTTCCGGGACAGTTAACACTGAAGCTTTCTTT
CASSPFSGTVNTEAFF
>NA|TRBJ2-7|TRBV7-9|TRBD1
TGTGCCAGCAGTACAGGGGGCGCCGGTTCCCACGAGCAGTACTTC
CASSTGGAGSHEQYF
>NA|TRBJ2-5|TRBV29-1|NA
TGCAGCCATCCGGGACCGGATAAAGAGACCCAGTACTTC
CSHPGPDKETQYF
>NA|TRBJ2-7|TRBV12-3/TRBV12-4|TRBD2
TGTGCCAGCAGCGGTGCTAGCGGACCGTACGAGCAGTACTTC
CASSGASGPYEQYF
>NA|TRBJ1-2|TRBV20-1|NA
TGCAGTGCTAGAGTCAGGTCTAACTATGGCTACACCTTC
CSARVRSNYGYTF
>NA|TRBJ1-3|TRBV7-8|NA
TGTGCCAGCACCCCGATCCCGCATGGAAACACCATATATTTT
CASTPIPHGNTIYF
>few|TRBJ1-1|TRBV19|NA
TGTGCCAGTAGTATTCACCGGGGTGAGAACACTGAAGCTTTCTTT
CASSIHRGENTEAFF
>few|TRBJ2-5|TRBV20-1|TRBD2
TGCAGTGCTGTGCTGACTAGCGGGAGAGTTTGGGAGACCCAGTACTTC
CSAVLTSGRVWETQYF
>NA|TRBJ1-1|TRBV5-5|NA
TGTGCCAGCAGCTCCATAAGGACGGTGAACACTGAAGCTTTCTTT
CASSSIRTVNTEAFF
>few|TRBJ2-2|TRBV19|NA
TGTGCCAGTAGTATCCCAACCCATAAGTCGGTGGGCACCGGGGAGCTGTTTTTT
CASSIPTHKSVGTGELFF
>many|TRBJ1-2|TRBV2|NA
TGTGCCAGCAGTGGCTGGAGGACAGCTACTAACTATGGCTACACCTTC
CASSGWRTATNYGYTF